These 4 T cell receptor beta chains were all obtained from the same sample, sequenced in a study of cytomegalovirus exposure and HLA in healthy donors. In the PCR, 60 Vbeta and 13 Jbeta primers were used. Using immunoSEQ multiplex PCR, the repertoire was profiled, and TCRdb retains in-frame clones only, with some absent. The sample yields about 150,000 clones, roughly 80% seen once. Input material: PBMCs. The receptor set was obtained from a woman aged 40 to 50 in good health and CMV-seronegative.

This clone was detected once. This same CDR3 is encoded by further DNA sequences in the sample. The chain has TRBV20-1 and TRBJ2-7, with TRBD2 identical over 7 bases. The V gene's germline CDR1 is DFQATT and CDR2 SNEGSKA (reference sequence). Trimming removed 6 bases from V and 6 bases from J; junction bases left unmatched: 5. The CDR3 sequence is 11 residues long. The CDR3 protein is CSARRGGEQYF. Here the CDR3 DNA reads TGCAGTGCCCGACGCGGGGGCGAGCAGTACTTC.

V gene TRBV18 combines with J gene TRBJ1-3; D is possibly TRBD1 (5 bases). Germline V gene sequence: CDR1 KGHSH, CDR2 LQKENI. V was pared by 2 bases and J by 1 base, with 9 bases between. The CDR3 totals 15 residues. CDR3 nucleotides: TGTGCCAGCTCACCATCCGGGGGGTCTGGAAACACCATATATTTT. Its protein product is CASSPSGGSGNTIYF. Based on the CDR3 plus reference TRBV18 and TRBJ1-3, the full variable domain is NAGVMQNPRHLVRRRGQEARLRCSPMKGHSHVYWYRQLPEEGLKFMVYLQKENIIDESGMPKERFSAEFPKEGPSILRIQQVVRGDSAAYFCASSPSGGSGNTIYFGEGSWLTVV.

The V call is TRBV27, the J call TRBJ2-5; 10 bases line up with TRBD2. The DNA end is a closer match to TRBJ2-7, so the J assignment may be wrong. Germline values: CDR1 MNHEY, CDR2 SMNVEV (reference sequence). This CDR3 spans 14 amino acids. CDR3: CASSALAGVNEQYF. The DNA for the CDR3 is TGTGCCAGCAGTGCCCTAGCGGGAGTAAACGAGCAGTACTTC.

The chain carries TRBV9 and TRBJ1-1; a weak D match, TRBD1 (5 bases). V lost 4 bases and J 11 bases, leaving 21 bases between the germline ends. This CDR3 is built from 14 residues. Germline V CDR1 and CDR2: SGDLS, YYNGEE. The CDR3 spells CASSPRGLGGTAFF. In DNA, the CDR3 is TGTGCCAGCAGCCCTAGGGGCCTCGGGGGGACGGCTTTCTTT. The full variable domain, its missing parts supplied by reference TRBV9 and TRBJ1-1, is DSGVTQTPKHLITATGQRVTLRCSPRSGDLSVYWYQQSLDQGLQFLIQYYNGEERAKGNILERFSAQQFPDLHSELNLSSLELGDSALYFCASSPRGLGGTAFFGQGTRLTVV.